These 18 T cell receptor beta chains were sequenced from one sample in a study of shared clonotypes between healthy human individuals. Here immunoSEQ multiplex PCR was the method, and the copy in TCRdb shows in-frame clones only, minus some. The sample yields over a million clones, around 74% seen once. Sequenced material: memory CD4+ T cells sorted from blood. Subset described: CD45RA-negative fraction. The receptors come from a man aged 18 to 29 in good health.

This clone occurred once. A much more abundant neighbour one base away suggests this may be a read error. Other DNA sequences in the same sample also yield this CDR3. The V and J genes are TRBV6-5 and TRBJ2-7, with 7 nucleotides matching TRBD2. This CDR3 is 12 amino acids long. V was pared by 6 bases and J by 4 bases, with 3 bases of the junction left unmatched. Germline V gives CDR1 MNHEY, CDR2 SVGAGI. The CDR3 loop reads CASSWGGYEQYF. The CDR3 DNA reads as TGTGCCAGCAGCTGGGGGGGGTACGAGCAGTACTTC.

This clone appeared a single time. The chain employs TRBV6-5 and TRBJ2-5; no reliable D call. CDR3 length equals 11 residues. V lost 6 bases and J 2 bases, leaving 4 bases between the germline ends. Germline loops: CDR1 MNHEY, CDR2 SVGAGI. The CDR3 DNA sequence: TGTGCCAGCAGGATTCAAGAGACCCAGTACTTC. This gives the protein CASRIQETQYF.

J is TRBJ2-3 and V is TRBV7-9; TRBD2 matches at 8 bases. The CDR3 covers 13 residues. Germline V gene lookup returns CDR1 SEHNR and CDR2 FQNEAQ (reference sequence). CDR3 DNA: TGTGTCGTTAGGCGGGGGGCCGGAGGTACGCAGTATTTT. It specifies CVVRRGAGGTQYF. Drawing the rest from reference TRBV7-9 and TRBJ2-3, the complete variable domain is DTGVSQNPRHKITKRGQNVTFRCDPISEHNRLYWYRQTLGQGPEFLTYFQNEAQLEKSRLLSDRFSAERPKGSFSTLEIQRTEQGDSAMYLCVVRRGAGGTQYFGPGTRLTVL.

The chain is built from TRBV5-1 and TRBJ2-5; D is perhaps TRBD1 or TRBD2 (5 bases each). Trimming left V 4 bases short and J 2 bases short, with 15 bases between. The CDR3 length is 15 residues. The germline V gene encodes CDR1 SGHRS and CDR2 YFSETQ. The CDR3 loop is CASSPWTGPQETQYF. As DNA, the CDR3 is TGCGCCAGCAGCCCGTGGACGGGGCCACAAGAGACCCAGTACTTC.

The genes are TRBV7-8 and TRBJ2-1; possibly TRBD1 for D (5 bases). This CDR3 has 18 residues. Trimming took 2 bases from V and 0 from J, leaving 17 bases between them. The germline gives CDR1 SGHVS, CDR2 FQNEAQ. This CDR3 reads CASSLNLIDRSSYNEQFF. DNA for the CDR3: TGTGCCAGCAGCTTAAACCTCATTGACAGAAGCTCCTACAATGAGCAGTTCTTC.

The chain recombines TRBV2 with TRBJ1-5; D ambiguous. CDR1 SNHLY and CDR2 FYNNEI come from the germline V gene. The CDR3 totals 14 residues. Trimming removed 3 bases at V and 0 bases at J, with 6 bases between. The CDR3 region is CASSETDSNQPQHF. The CDR3, as DNA: TGTGCCAGCAGTGAGACGGATAGCAATCAGCCCCAGCATTTT.

J is TRBJ2-1 and V is TRBV27; 9 nucleotides agree with TRBD1. Germline CDR1 reads MNHEY; CDR2 reads SMNVEV (reference sequence). The CDR3 has 13 residues. The trim removed 8 bases at V and 8 bases at J, leaving 7 bases unmatched. CDR3 in amino acids: CASRGQGSHEQFF. The DNA for the CDR3 is TGTGCCAGCCGGGGACAGGGATCCCATGAGCAGTTCTTC.

The genes are TRBV19 and TRBJ2-1; TRBD2 is a possible D gene (6 bases). Deletions cut 0 bases from V and 0 bases from J, with 9 bases between. CDR3 size: 16 residues. CDR1 and CDR2 (germline): LNHDA, SQIVND (reference sequence). The CDR3 region has the DNA TGTGCCAGTAGTATAGACGGGAGTGGCTCCTACAATGAGCAGTTCTTC. It codes for CASSIDGSGSYNEQFF.

The genes are TRBV7-9 and TRBJ1-4; D ambiguous. The CDR3 covers 15 residues. The V end was cut by 5 bases, the J end by 8 bases, with 18 bases between. Germline V gene sequence: CDR1 SEHNR, CDR2 FQNEAQ (reference sequence). CDR3 in amino acids: CASSRTSGRGEKLFF. In DNA, the CDR3 is TGTGCCAGCAGCAGAACCTCGGGGAGAGGAGAAAAACTGTTTTTT.

Details on this clone: This specimen includes other DNA sequences encoding the same CDR3. V gene TRBV28 combines with J gene TRBJ1-2, with 7 bases fitting TRBD1. The CDR3 runs 13 residues. The germline V gene has CDR1 MDHEN and CDR2 SYDVKM. V lost 4 bases, J lost 3 bases, and 2 bases stayed unmatched. CDR3 protein: CASSSGTDYGYTF. The CDR3 DNA reads TGTGCCAGCAGTTCCGGGACAGACTATGGCTACACCTTC.

The V call is TRBV7-9, the J call TRBJ1-1; 7 bases are a match to TRBD1. V lost 5 bases and J lost 4; bases outside the gene matches: 4. The CDR3 consists of 13 residues. Germline V gene data show CDR1 as SEHNR and CDR2 as FQNEAQ (reference sequence). The CDR3 here is CASSQNRGTEAFF. In nucleotides, the CDR3 is TGTGCCAGCAGCCAAAACAGGGGCACTGAAGCTTTCTTT.

J is TRBJ2-1 and V is TRBV28, with 9 bases fitting TRBD1. V lost 9 bases to trimming and J lost 8 bases; unmatched junction nucleotides: 11. Germline CDR1 MDHEN, CDR2 SYDVKM. The CDR3 runs to 14 residues. The CDR3 protein is CASLTGTGYDEQFF. CDR3 coding DNA: TGTGCCAGTCTAACCGGGACAGGGTACGATGAGCAGTTCTTC.

V gene TRBV5-5 combines with J gene TRBJ2-7, with D possibly being TRBD2 (6 bases). Germline values: CDR1 SGHKS, CDR2 YYEKEE (reference sequence). The V gene lost 4 bases and the J gene lost 0 bases, with 17 bases spanning the gap. The CDR3 covers 16 residues. CDR3 sequence reads: CASSDIRGSGSYEQYF. The DNA for the CDR3 is TGTGCCAGCAGCGACATCCGAGGTAGCGGCTCCTACGAGCAGTACTTC.

V is TRBV2 and J is TRBJ1-1, with a possible D match to TRBD1 (5 bases). The ends were cut back, 5 bases at V and 2 bases at J, with 9 bases in the middle. The CDR3 extends over 13 amino acids. In germline, CDR1 is SNHLY, CDR2 FYNNEI. The CDR3 DNA follows: TGTGCCAGCAGTATTACAGGTAACACTGAAGCTTTCTTT. Translating it yields CASSITGNTEAFF.

The genes are TRBV7-2 and TRBJ1-1, with 7 bases fitting TRBD1. CDR3 length equals 15 residues. Germline CDR1 reads SGHTA; CDR2 reads FQGNSA. V shed 0 bases, J shed 0 bases, and the junction held 1 base outside the gene matches. CDR3 nucleotides: TGTGCCAGCAGCTTAGCGCAGGGGGTGAACACTGAAGCTTTCTTT. Its protein is CASSLAQGVNTEAFF.

The chain has TRBV7-9 and TRBJ1-6, with 7 bases that match TRBD1. The germline V gene encodes CDR1 SEHNR and CDR2 FQNEAQ (reference sequence). The CDR3 totals 15 residues. With 7 bases clipped from V and 5 bases from J, the junction kept 8 bases outside the gene matches. The CDR3 loop reads CASTEPGTDNSPLHF. DNA for the CDR3: TGTGCCAGCACCGAACCCGGGACAGATAATTCACCCCTCCACTTT.

The gene calls are TRBV5-6 and TRBJ2-5, with 7 positions matching TRBD2. This CDR3 has 15 amino acids. CDR1 and CDR2 from the germline V gene are SGHDT and YYEEEE. J was trimmed by 1 base and V by 4 bases; bases with no gene match: 7. CDR3 region: CASSLTLASQETQYF. In nucleotides, the CDR3 is TGTGCCAGCAGCCTGACACTAGCGTCCCAAGAGACCCAGTACTTC.

This clone appeared many times. The chain carries TRBV6-5 and TRBJ2-7, with TRBD2 as a possible D gene (5 bases). Germline V gene data show CDR1 as MNHEY and CDR2 as SVGAGI. Trimming removed 5 bases from V and 6 bases from J, with 17 bases in between. CDR3 length equals 14 residues. CDR3 sequence: CASSPRGSYAEQYF. The DNA of the CDR3 is TGTGCCAGCAGTCCCCGAGGGAGCTACGCCGAGCAGTACTTC.